This T cell receptor (beta chain) was documented in a study of blood T cell repertoires in COVID-19. Overall study: Samples came from the United States, Italy and Spain, spanning acute and convalescent COVID-19. PBMCs, B-cell-depleted T cells, or T cells were the source of the cDNA or gDNA that made up the material.

Trimming removed 0 bases from V and 5 bases from J; junction bases left unmatched: 6. The germline gives CDR1 SGHRS, CDR2 YFSETQ. The CDR3 consists of 15 residues. The repertoire was sequenced with immunoSEQ multiplex PCR; TCRdb's copy has only in-frame clones and lacks some. The data hold roughly 180,000 clones, with about four fifths observed a single time. This sequence joins TRBV5-1 and TRBJ2-5; TRBD2 matches 8 bases. The source material was PBMCs or T cells enriched from blood (not recorded which). The receptor's source is a man aged 50 to 59 who had recovered from COVID-19. The CDR3 loop reads CASSLEGGRWETQYF. The CDR3 coding sequence is TGCGCCAGCAGCTTGGAAGGCGGGAGGTGGGAGACCCAGTACTTC.